These 9 T cell receptor beta chains share one sample of origin, sequenced in a study of lymphopenia after photon versus proton radiotherapy. The data were produced by immunoSEQ multiplex PCR, yet TCRdb's version contains in-frame clones alone and is incomplete. The sample consists of about 16,000 clones, 85% to 90% of them appearing once. The sample in question was peripheral blood, obtained from a patient treated with proton-based radiotherapy. Receptors were obtained from a man aged 65 to 85 with pancreatic cancer.

The chain links TRBV19 to TRBJ1-5, with TRBD1 as a possible D gene (6 bases). Germline-derived CDR1 and CDR2 are LNHDA and SQIVND (reference sequence). The CDR3 is 16 amino acids. V was trimmed by 3 bases and J by 0 bases, leaving 12 bases between them. The CDR3 region has the DNA TGTGCCAGTAGTATGCAAGGACAGTCTAGCAATCAGCCCCAGCATTTT. It specifies CASSMQGQSSNQPQHF. Drawing the rest from reference TRBV19 and TRBJ1-5, the complete variable domain is DGGITQSPKYLFRKEGQNVTLSCEQNLNHDAMYWYRQDPGQGLRLIYYSQIVNDFQKGDIAEGYSVSREKKESFPLTVTSAQKNPTAFYLCASSMQGQSSNQPQHFGDGTRLSIL.

The gene calls are TRBV7-8 and TRBJ2-5, with 7 nucleotides matching TRBD1. The J call is doubtful: the DNA matches TRBJ2-7 better. Germline loops: CDR1 SGHVS, CDR2 FQNEAQ. The CDR3 loop spans 16 amino acids. The CDR3 loop reads CASSLGRTGHSYEQYF. In DNA, the CDR3 is TGTGCCAGCAGCTTAGGTAGGACAGGTCACTCCTACGAGCAGTACTTC.

The chain carries TRBV10-1 and TRBJ2-1; 8 bases are a match to TRBD2. The CDR3 has 13 residues. The germline gives CDR1 WNHNN, CDR2 SYGVQD (reference sequence). V lost 7 bases to trimming and J lost 5 bases; unmatched junction nucleotides: 4. The CDR3 region has the DNA TGCGCCAGCAACGGGGGGGGGAACAATGAGCAGTTCTTC. Its translation is CASNGGGNNEQFF.

V usage is TRBV11-1 and J usage is TRBJ1-1, with D possibly being TRBD1 (5 bases). Germline V gene data show CDR1 as SGHAT and CDR2 as FQDESV (reference sequence). V dropped 2 bases and J dropped 7 bases, with 14 bases sitting between them. This CDR3 has 14 residues. As DNA, the CDR3 is TGTGCCAGCAGCTTACCCAGTGGGGCATTTGAAGCTTTCTTT. This codes for CASSLPSGAFEAFF. Full variable domain (missing parts from reference TRBV11-1 and TRBJ1-1): EAEVAQSPRYKITEKSQAVAFWCDPISGHATLYWYRQILGQGPELLVQFQDESVVDDSQLPKDRFSAERLKGVDSTLKIQPAELGDSAMYLCASSLPSGAFEAFFGQGTRLTVV.

The V gene is TRBV18, the J gene TRBJ2-1; D gene uncertain. CDR1 KGHSH and CDR2 LQKENI come from the germline V gene. V lost 1 base, J lost 9 bases, and 10 bases lay in between. The CDR3 covers 13 residues. The CDR3 DNA is TGTGCCAGCTCACCACGGCCGTCGATTGAGCAGTTCTTC. Its translation is CASSPRPSIEQFF.

The gene calls are TRBV5-8 and TRBJ1-3; D gene uncertain. Germline V gene sequence: CDR1 SGHTS, CDR2 YDEGEE. CDR3 size: 15 residues. V lost 4 bases and J 4 bases, leaving 15 bases between the germline ends. This chain's CDR3 is CASSPPSRPGNTIYF. The CDR3 region has the DNA TGTGCCAGCAGCCCGCCCTCGAGACCAGGAAACACCATATATTTT. Together with reference TRBV5-8 and TRBJ1-3, the CDR3 gives the full variable domain: EAGVTQSPTHLIKTRGQQATLRCSPISGHTSVYWYQQALGLGLQFLLWYDEGEERNRGNFPPRFSGRQFPNYSSELNVNALELEDSALYLCASSPPSRPGNTIYFGEGSWLTVV.

The rearrangement joins TRBV18 to TRBJ1-4; no firm D call. Trimming shortened V by 0 bases and J by 8 bases, and 7 bases separated the two germline ends. Looked up from germline, CDR1 is KGHSH and CDR2 is LQKENI. The CDR3 length is 13 residues. The CDR3 nucleotides are TGTGCCAGCTCACCACCTCACCGGGAAAAACTGTTTTTT. Its translation is CASSPPHREKLFF.

The rearrangement joins TRBV11-3 to TRBJ1-1; D remains unclear. CDR3 length: 12 amino acids. Germline assignment: CDR1 SGHNT and CDR2 YENEEA. Deletions cut 4 bases from V and 3 bases from J, with 6 bases between. Written as DNA, the CDR3 is TGTGCCAGCAGCTACGGGGACACTGAAGCTTTCTTT. Its protein product is CASSYGDTEAFF.

V is TRBV6-1 and J is TRBJ2-5, with D uncertain. CDR1 is MNHNS, CDR2 SASEGT, per germline. The CDR3 has 13 residues. Trimming removed 5 bases at V and 4 bases at J, with 11 bases between. DNA for the CDR3: TGTGCCAGCAGTCTACCTCCCGGAGAGACCCAGTACTTC. The encoded protein is CASSLPPGETQYF.